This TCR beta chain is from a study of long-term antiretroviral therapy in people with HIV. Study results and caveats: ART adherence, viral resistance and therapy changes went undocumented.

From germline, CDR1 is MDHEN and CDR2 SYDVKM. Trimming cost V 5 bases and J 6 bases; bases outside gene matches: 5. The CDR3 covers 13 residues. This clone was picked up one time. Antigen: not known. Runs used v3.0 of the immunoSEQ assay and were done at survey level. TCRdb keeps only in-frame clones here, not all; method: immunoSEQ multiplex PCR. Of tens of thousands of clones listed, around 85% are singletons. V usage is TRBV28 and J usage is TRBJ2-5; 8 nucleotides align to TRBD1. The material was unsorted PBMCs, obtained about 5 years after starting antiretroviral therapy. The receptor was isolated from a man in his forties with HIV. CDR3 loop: CASSQQGEKTQYF. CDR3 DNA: TGTGCCAGCAGTCAACAGGGGGAAAAGACCCAGTACTTC.